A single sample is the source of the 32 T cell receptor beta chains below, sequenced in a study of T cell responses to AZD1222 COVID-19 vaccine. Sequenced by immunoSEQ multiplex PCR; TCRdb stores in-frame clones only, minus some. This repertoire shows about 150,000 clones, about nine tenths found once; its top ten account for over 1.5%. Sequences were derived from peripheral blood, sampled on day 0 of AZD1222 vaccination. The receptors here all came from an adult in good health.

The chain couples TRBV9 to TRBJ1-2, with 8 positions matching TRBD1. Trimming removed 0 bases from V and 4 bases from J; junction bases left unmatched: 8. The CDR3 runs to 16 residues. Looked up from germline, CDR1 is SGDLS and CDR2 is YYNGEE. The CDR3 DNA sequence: TGTGCCAGCAGCGTAGCTACTGGACAGGGAAGCTATGGCTACACCTTC. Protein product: CASSVATGQGSYGYTF.

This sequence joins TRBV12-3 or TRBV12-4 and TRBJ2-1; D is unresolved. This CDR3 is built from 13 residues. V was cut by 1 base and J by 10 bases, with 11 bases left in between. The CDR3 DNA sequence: TGTGCCAGCAGTTTAGACGTCGCATGGGAGCAGTTCTTC. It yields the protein CASSLDVAWEQFF.

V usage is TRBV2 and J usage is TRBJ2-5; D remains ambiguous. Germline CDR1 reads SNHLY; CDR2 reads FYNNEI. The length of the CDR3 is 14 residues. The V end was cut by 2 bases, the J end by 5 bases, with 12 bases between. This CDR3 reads CASSERGTLETQYF. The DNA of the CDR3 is TGTGCCAGCAGTGAAAGAGGAACGCTGGAGACCCAGTACTTC.

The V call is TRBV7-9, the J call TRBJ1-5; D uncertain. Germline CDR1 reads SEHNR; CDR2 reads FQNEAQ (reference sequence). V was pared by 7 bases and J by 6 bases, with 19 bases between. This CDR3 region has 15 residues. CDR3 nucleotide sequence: TGTGCCAGCACCGATAACGACGTAATCCCTCAGCCCCAGCATTTT. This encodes CASTDNDVIPQPQHF.

In DNA, the CDR3 is TGTGCCAGCAGCTTCGAAGAGACAGGGTTGAGACTGTTTTTT. Its translation: CASSFEETGLRLFF. The rearrangement joins TRBV9 to TRBJ1-4, with 7 positions matching TRBD1. Germline loops: CDR1 SGDLS, CDR2 YYNGEE. This CDR3 contains 14 residues. Trimming took 4 bases from V and 13 from J; bases not matched to a gene: 13.

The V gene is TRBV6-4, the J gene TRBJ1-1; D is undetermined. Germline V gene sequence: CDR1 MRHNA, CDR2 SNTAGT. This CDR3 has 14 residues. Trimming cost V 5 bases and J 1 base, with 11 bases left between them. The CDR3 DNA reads TGTGCCAGCAGTCCCCCTCGGCCGAACACTGAAGCTTTCTTT. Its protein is CASSPPRPNTEAFF.

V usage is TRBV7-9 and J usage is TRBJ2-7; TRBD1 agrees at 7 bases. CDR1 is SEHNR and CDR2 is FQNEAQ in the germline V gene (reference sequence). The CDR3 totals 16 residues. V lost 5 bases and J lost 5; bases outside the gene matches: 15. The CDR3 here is CASSRRKLTGHNEQYF. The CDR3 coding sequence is TGTGCCAGCAGCAGGAGGAAACTGACAGGGCACAACGAGCAGTACTTC.

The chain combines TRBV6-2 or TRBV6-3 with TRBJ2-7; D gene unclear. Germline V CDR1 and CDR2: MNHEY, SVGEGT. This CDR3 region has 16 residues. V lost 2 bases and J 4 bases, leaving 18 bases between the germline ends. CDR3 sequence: CASSYRSGGLQYEQYF. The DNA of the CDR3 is TGTGCCAGCAGTTACAGGTCGGGTGGCCTCCAATACGAGCAGTACTTC.

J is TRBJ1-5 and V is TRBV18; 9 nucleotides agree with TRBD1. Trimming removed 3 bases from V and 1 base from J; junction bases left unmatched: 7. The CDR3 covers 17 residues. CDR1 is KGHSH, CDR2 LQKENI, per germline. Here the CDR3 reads CASSPGTGIRSNQPQHF. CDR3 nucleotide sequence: TGTGCCAGCTCACCCGGGACAGGGATTCGAAGCAATCAGCCCCAGCATTTT.

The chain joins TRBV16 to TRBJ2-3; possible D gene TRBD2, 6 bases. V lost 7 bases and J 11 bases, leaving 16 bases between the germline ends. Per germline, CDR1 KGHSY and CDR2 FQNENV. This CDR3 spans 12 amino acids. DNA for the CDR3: TGTGCCAGCACGGAGGGAGACTGGGAGCAGTATTTT. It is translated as CASTEGDWEQYF.

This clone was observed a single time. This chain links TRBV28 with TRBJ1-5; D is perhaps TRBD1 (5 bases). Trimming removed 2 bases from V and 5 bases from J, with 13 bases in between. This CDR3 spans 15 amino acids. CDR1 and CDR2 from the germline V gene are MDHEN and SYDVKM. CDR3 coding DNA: TGTGCCAGCAGTTTAGGGGGGGGGTCTTATCAGCCCCAGCATTTT. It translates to CASSLGGGSYQPQHF.

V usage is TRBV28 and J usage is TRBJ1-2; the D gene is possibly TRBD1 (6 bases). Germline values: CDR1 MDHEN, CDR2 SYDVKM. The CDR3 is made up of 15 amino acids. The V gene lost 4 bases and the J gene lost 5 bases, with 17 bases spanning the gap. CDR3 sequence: CASSWGGQGRYGYTF. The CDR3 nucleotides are TGTGCCAGCAGTTGGGGAGGGCAGGGGCGGTATGGCTACACCTTC.

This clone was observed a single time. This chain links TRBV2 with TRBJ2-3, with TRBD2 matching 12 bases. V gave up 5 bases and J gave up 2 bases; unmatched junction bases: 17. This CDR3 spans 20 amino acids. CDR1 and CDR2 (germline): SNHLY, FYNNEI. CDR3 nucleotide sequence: TGTGCCAGCAGTTTAAAATTGGGCCTAGCGGGAGGGCAGACCACAGATACGCAGTATTTT. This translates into CASSLKLGLAGGQTTDTQYF.

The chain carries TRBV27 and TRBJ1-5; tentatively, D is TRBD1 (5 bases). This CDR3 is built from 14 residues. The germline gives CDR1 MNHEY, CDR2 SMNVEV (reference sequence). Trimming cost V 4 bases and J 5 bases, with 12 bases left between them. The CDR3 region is CASSSRGGDQPQHF. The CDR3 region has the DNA TGTGCCAGCAGTTCTCGGGGGGGGGATCAGCCCCAGCATTTT.

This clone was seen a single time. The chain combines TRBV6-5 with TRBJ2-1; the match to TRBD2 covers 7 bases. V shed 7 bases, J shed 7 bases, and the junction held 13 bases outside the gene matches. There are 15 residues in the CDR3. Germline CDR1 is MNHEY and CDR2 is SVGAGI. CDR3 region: CASNPGGSGRNEQFF. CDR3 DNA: TGTGCCAGCAACCCCGGCGGGAGTGGTAGAAATGAGCAGTTCTTC.

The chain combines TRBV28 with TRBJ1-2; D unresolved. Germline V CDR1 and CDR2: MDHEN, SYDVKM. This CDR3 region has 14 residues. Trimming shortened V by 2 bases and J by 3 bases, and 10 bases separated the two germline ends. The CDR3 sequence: CASSLRLSDYGYTF. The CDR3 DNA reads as TGTGCCAGCAGTTTACGCCTTTCGGACTATGGCTACACCTTC.

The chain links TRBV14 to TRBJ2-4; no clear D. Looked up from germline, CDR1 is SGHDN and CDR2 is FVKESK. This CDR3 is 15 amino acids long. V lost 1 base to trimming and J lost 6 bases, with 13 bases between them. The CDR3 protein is CASSQAVSYPNIQYF. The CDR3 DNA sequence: TGTGCCAGCAGCCAAGCTGTCAGTTATCCAAACATTCAGTACTTC. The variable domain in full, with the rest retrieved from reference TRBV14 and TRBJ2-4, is EAGVTQFPSHSVIEKGQTVTLRCDPISGHDNLYWYRRVMGKEIKFLLHFVKESKQDESGMPNNRFLAERTGGTYSTLKVQPAELEDSGVYFCASSQAVSYPNIQYFGAGTRLSVL.

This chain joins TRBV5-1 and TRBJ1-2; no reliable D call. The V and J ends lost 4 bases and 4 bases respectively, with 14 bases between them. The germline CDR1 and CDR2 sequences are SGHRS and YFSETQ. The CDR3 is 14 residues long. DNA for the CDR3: TGCGCCAGCAGCCCTGCTAGGGAATCCTATGGCTACACCTTC. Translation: CASSPARESYGYTF. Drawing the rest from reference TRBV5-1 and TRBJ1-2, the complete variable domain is KAGVTQTPRYLIKTRGQQVTLSCSPISGHRSVSWYQQTPGQGLQFLFEYFSETQRNKGNFPGRFSGRQFSNSRSEMNVSTLELGDSALYLCASSPARESYGYTFGSGTRLTVV.

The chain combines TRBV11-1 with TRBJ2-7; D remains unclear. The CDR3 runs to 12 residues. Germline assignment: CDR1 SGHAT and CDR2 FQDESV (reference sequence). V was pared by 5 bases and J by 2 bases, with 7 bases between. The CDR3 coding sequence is TGTGCCAGCAGCCCATCGGCCTACGAGCAGTACTTC. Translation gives CASSPSAYEQYF. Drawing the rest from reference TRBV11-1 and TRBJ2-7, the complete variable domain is EAEVAQSPRYKITEKSQAVAFWCDPISGHATLYWYRQILGQGPELLVQFQDESVVDDSQLPKDRFSAERLKGVDSTLKIQPAELGDSAMYLCASSPSAYEQYFGPGTRLTVT.

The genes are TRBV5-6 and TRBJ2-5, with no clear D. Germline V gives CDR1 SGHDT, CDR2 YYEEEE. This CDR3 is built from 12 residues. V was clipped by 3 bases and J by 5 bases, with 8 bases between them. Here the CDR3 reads CASSSYPETQYF. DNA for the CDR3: TGTGCCAGCAGCTCCTATCCGGAGACCCAGTACTTC.

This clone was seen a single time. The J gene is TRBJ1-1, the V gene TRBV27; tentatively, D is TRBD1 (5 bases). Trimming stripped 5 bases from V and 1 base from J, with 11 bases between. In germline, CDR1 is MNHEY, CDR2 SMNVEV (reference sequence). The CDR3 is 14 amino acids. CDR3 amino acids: CASSPGRPNTEAFF. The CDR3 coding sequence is TGTGCCAGCAGTCCGGGACGCCCGAACACTGAAGCTTTCTTT.

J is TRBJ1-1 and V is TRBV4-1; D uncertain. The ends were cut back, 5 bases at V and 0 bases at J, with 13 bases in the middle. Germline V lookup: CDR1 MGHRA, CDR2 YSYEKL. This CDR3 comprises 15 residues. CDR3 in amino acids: CASSNVPRMNTEAFF. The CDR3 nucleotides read TGCGCCAGCAGCAACGTCCCCAGGATGAACACTGAAGCTTTCTTT.

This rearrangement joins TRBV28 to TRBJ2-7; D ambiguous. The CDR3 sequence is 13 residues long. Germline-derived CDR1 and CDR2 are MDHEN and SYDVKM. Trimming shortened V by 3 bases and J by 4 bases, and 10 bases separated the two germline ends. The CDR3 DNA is TGTGCCAGCAGTTTGGTCAGGTCGTACGAGCAGTACTTC. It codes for CASSLVRSYEQYF.

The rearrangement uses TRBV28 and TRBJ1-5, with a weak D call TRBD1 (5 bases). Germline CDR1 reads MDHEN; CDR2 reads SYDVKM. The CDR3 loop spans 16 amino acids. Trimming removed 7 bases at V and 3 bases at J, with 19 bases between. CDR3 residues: CASTNGRARHNQPQHF. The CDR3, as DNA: TGTGCCAGCACCAACGGCAGGGCCCGTCACAATCAGCCCCAGCATTTT.

The CDR3 here is CASSYWERTSSPSGYTF. In DNA form, the CDR3 reads TGTGCCAGCAGTTACTGGGAGAGGACATCTTCTCCTTCTGGCTACACCTTC. The chain recombines TRBV28 with TRBJ1-2; TRBD1 might be the D (5 bases). Trimming pared 4 bases from V and 7 bases from J, leaving 25 bases between. Looked up from germline, CDR1 is MDHEN and CDR2 is SYDVKM. The CDR3 runs to 17 residues.

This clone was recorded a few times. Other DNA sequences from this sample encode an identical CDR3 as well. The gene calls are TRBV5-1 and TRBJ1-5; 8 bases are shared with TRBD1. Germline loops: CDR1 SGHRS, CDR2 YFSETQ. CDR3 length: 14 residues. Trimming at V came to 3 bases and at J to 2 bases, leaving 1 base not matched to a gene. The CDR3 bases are TGCGCCAGCAGCTCGGGACAGGGCAATCAGCCCCAGCATTTT. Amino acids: CASSSGQGNQPQHF.

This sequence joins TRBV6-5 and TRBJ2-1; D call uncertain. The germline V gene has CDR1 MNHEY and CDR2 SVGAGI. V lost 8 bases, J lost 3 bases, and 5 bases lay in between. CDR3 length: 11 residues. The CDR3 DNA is TGTGCCAGCCAGGTCTACAATGAGCAGTTCTTC. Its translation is CASQVYNEQFF.

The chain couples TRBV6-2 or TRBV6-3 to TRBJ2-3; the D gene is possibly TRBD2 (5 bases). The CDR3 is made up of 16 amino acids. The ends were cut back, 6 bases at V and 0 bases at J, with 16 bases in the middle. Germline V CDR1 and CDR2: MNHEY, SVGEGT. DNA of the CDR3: TGTGCCAGCAGCCCTCGGACTGGTACTAGCACAGATACGCAGTATTTT. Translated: CASSPRTGTSTDTQYF.

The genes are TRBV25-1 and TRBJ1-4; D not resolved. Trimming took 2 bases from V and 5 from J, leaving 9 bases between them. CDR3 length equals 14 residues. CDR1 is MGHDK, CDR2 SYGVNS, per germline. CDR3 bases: TGTGCCAGCAGTGAAGCAGAATTAAATGAAAAACTGTTTTTT. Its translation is CASSEAELNEKLFF.

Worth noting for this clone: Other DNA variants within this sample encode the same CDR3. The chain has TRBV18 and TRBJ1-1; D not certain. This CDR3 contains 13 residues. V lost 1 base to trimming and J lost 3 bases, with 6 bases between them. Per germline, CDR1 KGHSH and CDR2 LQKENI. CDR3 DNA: TGTGCCAGCTCACCACAGAGGGACACTGAAGCTTTCTTT. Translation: CASSPQRDTEAFF.

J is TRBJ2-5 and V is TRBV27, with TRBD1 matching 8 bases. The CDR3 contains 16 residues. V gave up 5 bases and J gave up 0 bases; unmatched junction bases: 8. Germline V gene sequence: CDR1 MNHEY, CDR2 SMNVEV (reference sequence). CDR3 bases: TGTGCCAGCAGTACGGACAGGGCAAAGTACCAAGAGACCCAGTACTTC. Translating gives CASSTDRAKYQETQYF.

The chain's CDR3 is CAISDRVGQGDNSPLHF. DNA for the CDR3: TGTGCCATCAGTGATAGGGTCGGCCAGGGGGATAATTCACCCCTCCACTTT. The chain links TRBV10-3 to TRBJ1-6; 7 bases are shared with TRBD1. The germline CDR1 and CDR2 sequences are ENHRY and SYGVKD. V was pared by 3 bases and J by 5 bases, with 10 bases of the junction left unmatched. CDR3 length: 17 amino acids.